This TCR beta chain was found in a study of T cells in Graves' hyperthyroidism and ophthalmopathy. Study outcomes and limitations: A model built on 13 V-J features separated ophthalmopathy from stable hyperthyroidism.

Ten or more counts support this clonotype. Its antigen is currently unknown. A read error may produce the germline difference seen at one junction end. Amplification targeted TCR beta CDR3 regions from RNA transcripts. The HTBI primer set was used in a first-round RT-PCR of the TCR CDR3. Each CDR3 protein is one row after TCRdb ran MiXCR on the multiplex PCR reads. The sample holds more than 300,000 distinct CDR3 sequences, about 15% seen once. The CDR3 consists of 14 residues. V usage is TRBV12-3 or TRBV12-4 and J usage is TRBJ1-4; D perhaps matches TRBD1 (5 bases). Input material: blood. The clonotype was recovered from a woman aged 60 to 75 with Graves' hyperthyroidism. The CDR3 DNA reads TGCGCCAGCAGCTTGACAGCAACTAATGAAAAACTGTTTTTT. Protein product: CASSLTATNEKLFF.